Presented here are 23 T cell receptor beta chains from one specimen sequenced in a study of T cell repertoires in cytomegalovirus infection. MiXCR was run by TCRdb on the reads, yielding one entry per CDR3 protein. The data show about 55,000 distinct CDR3 sequences, over 15% seen once. No antigens are known for them. Specimen: CD8+ T cells from cultured PBMCs, collected from culture after CMV antigen stimulation. The origin of the receptors is a human donor in good health (CMV status not recorded). Some clones in this sample may be carry-over from other donors' samples.

The rearrangement links TRBV7-2 to TRBJ2-1; 12 bases are a match to TRBD2. The CDR3 runs 16 residues. CDR1 SGHTA and CDR2 FQGNSA come from the germline V gene. The J segment lost 6 bases and the V segment lost 5 bases, leaving 8 bases of the junction unmatched. DNA of the CDR3: TGTGCCAGCAGCGTTAGTTCTAGCGGGAGGGGCAATGAGCAGTTCTTC. This gives the protein CASSVSSSGRGNEQFF. Full variable domain (missing parts from reference TRBV7-2 and TRBJ2-1): GAGVSQSPSNKVTEKGKDVELRCDPISGHTALYWYRQSLGQGLEFLIYFQGNSAPDKSGLPSDRFSAERTGGSVSTLTIQRTQQEDSAVYLCASSVSSSGRGNEQFFGPGTRLTVL.

This clonotype was found many times. The rearrangement uses TRBV7-2 and TRBJ2-5, with D hard to call. The CDR3 length is 12 residues. Germline assignment: CDR1 SGHTA and CDR2 FQGNSA. V gave up 1 base and J gave up 5 bases, with 5 bases separating them. CDR3 coding DNA: TGTGCCAGCAGCTTAGTTCGGGAGACCCAGTACTTC. It translates to CASSLVRETQYF.

This clonotype was recorded once. The genes are TRBV7-9 and TRBJ2-7; D is unclear. Between the trimmed V and J ends, which lost 3 bases and 4 bases, there was a span of 7 bases. Germline lookup yields CDR1 SEHNR and CDR2 FQNEAQ (reference sequence). This CDR3 region has 12 residues. The CDR3 coding sequence is TGTGCCAGCAGCTTTAGGCCGTACGAGCAGTACTTC. Its protein is CASSFRPYEQYF. The variable domain in full, with the rest retrieved from reference TRBV7-9 and TRBJ2-7, is DTGVSQNPRHKITKRGQNVTFRCDPISEHNRLYWYRQTLGQGPEFLTYFQNEAQLEKSRLLSDRFSAERPKGSFSTLEIQRTEQGDSAMYLCASSFRPYEQYFGPGTRLTVT.

The chain combines TRBV7-8 with TRBJ1-2; TRBD1 might be the D (6 bases). Germline CDR1 and CDR2: SGHVS and FQNEAQ. This CDR3 comprises 15 residues. V shed 4 bases and J shed 0 bases, with 12 bases lying between them. The CDR3 protein is CASSSGGATNYGYTF. Here the CDR3 DNA reads TGTGCCAGCAGCTCGGGGGGGGCCACTAACTATGGCTACACCTTC.

The chain combines TRBV28 with TRBJ1-3; no reliable D call. CDR3 length equals 17 residues. The germline CDR1 and CDR2 sequences are MDHEN and SYDVKM. V lost 3 bases and J 0 bases, leaving 15 bases between the germline ends. This CDR3 reads CASSLFLDPDSGNTIYF. CDR3 bases: TGTGCCAGCAGTTTGTTCCTAGATCCAGACTCTGGAAACACCATATATTTT. Full variable domain (remainder filled in from reference TRBV28 and TRBJ1-3): DVKVTQSSRYLVKRTGEKVFLECVQDMDHENMFWYRQDPGLGLRLIYFSYDVKMKEKGDIPEGYSVSREKKERFSLILESASTNQTSMYLCASSLFLDPDSGNTIYFGEGSWLTVV.

The chain recombines TRBV6-8 with TRBJ1-5, with D tentatively TRBD1 (6 bases). The V end lost 2 bases, the J end lost 1 base, and 12 bases lay between the germline ends. This CDR3 is 16 amino acids long. Germline loops: CDR1 MNHGY, CDR2 SAAAGT. The CDR3 sequence is CASSYGERGSNQPQHF. The DNA of the CDR3 is TGTGCCAGCAGTTACGGAGAGAGGGGGAGCAATCAGCCCCAGCATTTT.

The rearrangement joins TRBV7-7 to TRBJ2-2, with D perhaps matching TRBD1 (6 bases). CDR3 size: 17 residues. The V gene lost 5 bases and the J gene lost 1 base, with 17 bases spanning the gap. Germline V gene lookup returns CDR1 SSHAT and CDR2 FNYEAQ (reference sequence). This CDR3 is CASSINRQALNTGELFF. In DNA, the CDR3 is TGTGCCAGCAGCATAAACAGACAGGCCCTGAACACCGGGGAGCTGTTTTTT.

This clonotype was recorded many times. The genes are TRBV5-6 and TRBJ2-2, with unresolved D. The ends were cut back, 0 bases at V and 5 bases at J, with 5 bases in the middle. Germline lookup yields CDR1 SGHDT and CDR2 YYEEEE. The CDR3 loop spans 13 amino acids. The CDR3 nucleotides are TGTGCCAGCAGCTTGGTCCCTACCGGGGAGCTGTTTTTT. This encodes CASSLVPTGELFF.

In its sample, this clonotype was seen a few times. V is TRBV27 and J is TRBJ2-5; D not resolved. Trimming took 0 bases from V and 5 from J, leaving 13 bases between them. This CDR3 spans 15 amino acids. Germline lookup yields CDR1 MNHEY and CDR2 SMNVEV (reference sequence). CDR3 protein: CASSLSRKDYETQYF. The CDR3 nucleotides are TGTGCCAGCAGTTTATCGAGGAAGGATTATGAGACCCAGTACTTC.

The chain carries TRBV7-6 and TRBJ2-1; tentatively, D is TRBD1 (7 bases). The CDR3 totals 15 residues. The ends were cut back, 9 bases at V and 4 bases at J, with 19 bases in the middle. In germline, CDR1 is SGHVS, CDR2 FNYEAQ. The CDR3 is CARDRDSGFYNEQFF. In DNA form, the CDR3 reads TGTGCCAGGGACCGGGACAGCGGGTTTTACAATGAGCAGTTCTTC.

The chain recombines TRBV14 with TRBJ2-5; 8 nucleotides agree with TRBD2. In germline, CDR1 is SGHDN, CDR2 FVKESK. V gave up 1 base and J gave up 3 bases; unmatched junction bases: 4. CDR3 size: 15 residues. CDR3 in DNA: TGTGCCAGCAGCCAAGTTACTAGCGGAAAAGAGACCCAGTACTTC. This translates into CASSQVTSGKETQYF.

J is TRBJ2-1 and V is TRBV6-1; D may match TRBD1 or TRBD2 (5 bases each). CDR3 length: 16 amino acids. Trimming shortened V by 7 bases and J by 5 bases, and 21 bases separated the two germline ends. CDR1 and CDR2 from the germline V gene are MNHNS and SASEGT. The CDR3 here is CASTISRGPRDNEQFF. CDR3 sequence (DNA): TGTGCCAGCACCATATCTCGGGGACCCCGGGACAATGAGCAGTTCTTC.

This rearrangement joins TRBV11-2 to TRBJ2-7; maybe TRBD1 (6 bases). V shed 0 bases and J shed 4 bases, with 13 bases lying between them. The CDR3 is 15 amino acids. CDR1 is SGHAT and CDR2 is FQNNGV in the germline V gene. DNA of the CDR3: TGTGCCAGCAGCTTAGATCTAGGGGGTTCGTACGAGCAGTACTTC. Its translation: CASSLDLGGSYEQYF.

This clonotype turned up a few times. The J gene is TRBJ2-2, the V gene TRBV27, with 7 bases identical to TRBD1. Germline V gives CDR1 MNHEY, CDR2 SMNVEV (reference sequence). The V and J ends lost 5 bases and 4 bases, in that order; junction bases with no gene match: 10. CDR3 length: 16 amino acids. The CDR3 DNA reads as TGTGCCAGCAGTCCCTCGGGACAGACGAGCACCGGGGAGCTGTTTTTT. It encodes CASSPSGQTSTGELFF.

This chain joins TRBV27 and TRBJ2-3, with a weak D call TRBD2 (5 bases). Trimming pared 0 bases from V and 2 bases from J, leaving 9 bases between. This CDR3 has 15 amino acids. Per the germline V gene, CDR1 is MNHEY and CDR2 is SMNVEV (reference sequence). CDR3 residues: CASSLSPDYTDTQYF. Written as DNA, the CDR3 is TGTGCCAGCAGTTTATCGCCTGACTACACAGATACGCAGTATTTT.

The chain links TRBV11-2 to TRBJ2-2, with TRBD1 identical over 8 bases. Germline lookup yields CDR1 SGHAT and CDR2 FQNNGV. The CDR3 consists of 15 residues. J lost 6 bases, V lost 0 bases, and 3 bases had no gene match. The CDR3 protein is CASSLDRGQAGELFF. The CDR3 nucleotides are TGTGCCAGCAGCTTAGACAGGGGGCAGGCCGGGGAGCTGTTTTTT.

This chain uses TRBV7-6 with TRBJ1-4; the D gene is possibly TRBD1 (5 bases). Germline V CDR1 and CDR2: SGHVS, FNYEAQ. The V gene lost 5 bases and the J gene lost 5 bases, with 18 bases spanning the gap. CDR3 length: 16 amino acids. CDR3 sequence (DNA): TGTGCCAGCAGCGATCTACAGGAGGACGAAAATGAAAAACTGTTTTTT. It is translated as CASSDLQEDENEKLFF.

The genes are TRBV7-9 and TRBJ2-4; no clear D. The CDR3 contains 12 residues. Germline CDR1 and CDR2: SEHNR and FQNEAQ (reference sequence). V gave up 8 bases and J gave up 1 base, with 6 bases separating them. The CDR3 bases are TGTGCCAGCTCCGGCGCCAAAAACATTCAGTACTTC. Translation gives CASSGAKNIQYF. Variable domain in full (rest from reference TRBV7-9 and TRBJ2-4): DTGVSQNPRHKITKRGQNVTFRCDPISEHNRLYWYRQTLGQGPEFLTYFQNEAQLEKSRLLSDRFSAERPKGSFSTLEIQRTEQGDSAMYLCASSGAKNIQYFGAGTRLSVL.

The genes are TRBV19 and TRBJ1-2; possibly TRBD1 for D (5 bases). Trimming removed 10 bases at V and 6 bases at J, with 15 bases between. The CDR3 has 12 residues. Germline V CDR1 and CDR2: LNHDA, SQIVND (reference sequence). CDR3 amino acids: CATLGQGHGYTF. The CDR3 coding sequence is TGTGCCACCCTCGGGCAGGGTCATGGCTACACCTTC.

The chain has TRBV7-9 and TRBJ2-7; the D is unclear. This CDR3 has 13 amino acids. Trimming left V 2 bases short and J 5 bases short, with 10 bases between. CDR1 and CDR2 (germline): SEHNR, FQNEAQ (reference sequence). This CDR3 reads CASSLSSRDEQYF. The CDR3 coding sequence is TGTGCCAGCAGCTTATCGTCCCGGGACGAGCAGTACTTC.

This clonotype showed up just a few times. This chain connects TRBV25-1 to TRBJ2-1; the D gene is possibly TRBD2 (6 bases). The CDR3 sequence is 15 residues long. Looked up from germline, CDR1 is MGHDK and CDR2 is SYGVNS. V lost 4 bases, J lost 1 base, and 11 bases lay in between. The CDR3 bases are TGTGCCAGCAGTGGGAGGGCCAAGTCCTACAATGAGCAGTTCTTC. Translation: CASSGRAKSYNEQFF.

This clonotype was seen repeatedly, ten times or more. The V call is TRBV7-2, the J call TRBJ2-1; D is ambiguous. V was trimmed by 3 bases and J by 6 bases, leaving 0 bases between them. The CDR3 sequence is 10 residues long. The V gene's germline CDR1 is SGHTA and CDR2 FQGNSA. The chain's CDR3 is CASSFNEQFF. The CDR3 DNA reads TGTGCCAGCAGCTTCAATGAGCAGTTCTTC.

The CDR3 reads CASSPTGADTQYF. The CDR3 nucleotides are TGTGCCAGCAGTCCCACCGGGGCAGATACGCAGTATTTT. The chain is built from TRBV28 and TRBJ2-3; the D gene is possibly TRBD2 (5 bases). CDR3 size: 13 residues. In germline, CDR1 is MDHEN, CDR2 SYDVKM. V was pared by 5 bases and J by 4 bases, with 10 bases between.